This T cell receptor (beta chain) was obtained from a study of Tregs in tolerant kidney transplant recipients. Regarding the study as a whole: Donor-specific Treg expansion exceeded global Treg expansion in tolerant patients, suggesting antigen drive. No direct test of biological reproducibility was done here. Nucleotide sequences could not be compared across some patients' samples due to primer changes.

Trimming stripped 1 base from V and 6 bases from J, with 7 bases between. The CDR3 runs to 11 residues. The germline gives CDR1 SQVTM, CDR2 ANQGSEA. Points on this clone: Its antigen remains unidentified.

Profiled with immunoSEQ multiplex PCR; TCRdb holds only in-frame clones, not every one. The data hold about 8,300 clones, with about 35% observed a single time. FACS sorting followed an approximately six-day coculture of CFSE-labeled recipient PBMCs with irradiated graft donor PBMCs. This specimen was CD8+ T cells from blood cultured with allogeneic cells, taken before the transplant. The gene calls are TRBV29-1 and TRBJ2-7; D might be TRBD1 (5 bases). The sequence was collected from a human patient who received a combined kidney and bone marrow transplant. CDR3 sequence (DNA): TGCAGCGTTGAAGGACAGAGCGAGCAGTACTTC. Protein product: CSVEGQSEQYF.